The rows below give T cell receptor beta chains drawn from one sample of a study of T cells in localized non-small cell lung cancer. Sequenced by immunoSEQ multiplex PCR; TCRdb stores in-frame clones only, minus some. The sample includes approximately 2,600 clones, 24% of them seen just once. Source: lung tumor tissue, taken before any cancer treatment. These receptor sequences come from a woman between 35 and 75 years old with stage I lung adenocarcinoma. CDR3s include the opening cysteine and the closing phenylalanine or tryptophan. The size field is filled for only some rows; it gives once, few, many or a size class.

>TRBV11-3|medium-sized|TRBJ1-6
CASSQANGMGNSPLHF
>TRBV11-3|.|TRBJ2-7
CASSLPYRYSYEQYF
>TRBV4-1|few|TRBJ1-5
CASSQDIGNNQPQHF
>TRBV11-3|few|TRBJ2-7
CASSLEAPGRSYEQYF
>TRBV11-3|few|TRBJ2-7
CASSLGVGGGRGEQYF
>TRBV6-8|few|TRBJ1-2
CASSPGTDYGYTF
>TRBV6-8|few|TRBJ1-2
CASSDTGTGDGYTF
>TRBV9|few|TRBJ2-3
CASSTRLDTQYF
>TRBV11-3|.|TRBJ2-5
CASSLEVAGGQETQYF
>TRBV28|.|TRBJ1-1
CASSLEGEPEAFF
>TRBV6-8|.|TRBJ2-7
CASSPPLGLAGEGGAYEQYF
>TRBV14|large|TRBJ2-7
CASSLIHGIPYEQYF
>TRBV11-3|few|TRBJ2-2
CASSDREKRIQTTGELFF
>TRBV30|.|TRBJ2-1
CAWIGTSGRLFF
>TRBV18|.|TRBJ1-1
CASSLGTESEAFF
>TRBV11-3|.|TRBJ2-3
CASSSGGSTDTQYF
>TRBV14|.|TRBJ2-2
CASSQEALAVYTGELFF
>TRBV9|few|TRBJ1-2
CASSAGTGGRGYTF
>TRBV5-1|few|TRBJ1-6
CASSLDSGNSPLHF
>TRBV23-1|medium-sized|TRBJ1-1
CASSWTGDTEAFF
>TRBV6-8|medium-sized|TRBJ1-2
CASSYSSIGGYTF
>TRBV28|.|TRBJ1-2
CASVGRPLAGTYGYTF
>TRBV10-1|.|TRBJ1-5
CASSETGANQPQHF
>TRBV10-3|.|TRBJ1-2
CAISPEGRSYGYTF
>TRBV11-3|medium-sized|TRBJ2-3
CASSLGGAGADTQYF
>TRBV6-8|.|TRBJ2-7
CASSPQGAWYEQYF
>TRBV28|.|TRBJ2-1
CASSLLLGSYNEQFF
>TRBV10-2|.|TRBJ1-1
CASSDPGGNTEAFF
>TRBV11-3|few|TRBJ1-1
CASSLTTWNTEAFF
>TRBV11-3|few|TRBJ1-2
CASSSSRGQATNYGYTF
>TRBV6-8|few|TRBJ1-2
CASSYTEQVYGYTF
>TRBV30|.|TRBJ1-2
CAWSVVLDNNYGYTF
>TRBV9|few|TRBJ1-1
CASHAVSGRTEAFF
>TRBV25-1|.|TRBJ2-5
CASSDAGGQETQYF
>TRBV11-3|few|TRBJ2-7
CASSLTPQAYEQYF
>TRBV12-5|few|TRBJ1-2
CASTYVGVSYGYTF